What follows is one T cell receptor (beta chain) and its context. In the original workflow: Reference gene primer amplification in the assay estimated nucleated cell counts. TCRdb's copy holds only in-frame clones and misses some; the assay was immunoSEQ multiplex PCR. For V, J and clone size, that table is used; D and trimming come from the DNA. The sample has under 200,000 clones, about four fifths seen once. This sample stems from a study of blood T cell repertoires in COVID-19. In germline, CDR1 is SGHVS, CDR2 FQNEAQ. The V end was cut by 3 bases, the J end by 6 bases, with 9 bases between. This CDR3 has 12 amino acids.

Sequenced material: peripheral blood. V and J are TRBV7-8 and TRBJ2-7; D is perhaps TRBD1 (5 bases). The sequence derives from a man aged 70 or older with active or convalescent COVID-19. CDR3 amino acids: CASSFQGGEQYF. DNA of the CDR3: TGTGCCAGCAGCTTTCAGGGTGGCGAGCAGTACTTC.